The entry that follows covers one T cell receptor beta chain sequence. Antigen: not known. Patients with autoimmune history or systemic immunosuppression were excluded. Sequencing was performed with immunoSEQ multiplex PCR; in TCRdb, only in-frame clones are kept and a portion is missing. The sample holds tens of thousands of clones; roughly 84% are singletons and the top ten take less than 0.4%. The germline V gene encodes CDR1 SNHLY and CDR2 FYNNEI. J gave up 5 bases and V 4 bases, and 6 bases lay outside the gene matches. The CDR3 extends over 15 amino acids. These data originate in a study of OX40 agonist ivuxolimab in advanced cancers. Study-level background: Hepatocellular carcinoma, melanoma, renal cell or head and neck cancer was diagnosed in the dose-escalation patients.

Whole-study findings and limits: In the 0.1 to 3.0 mg/kg range, CD4+ and CD8+ blood T cells had expanded clonally by week 6. Relatively little clonal expansion, among the lowest observed, appeared in partial responders at 0.1-3.0 mg/kg.

The J gene is TRBJ2-2, the V gene TRBV2; 8 positions match TRBD2. This TCR was sampled from an adult with an advanced solid tumor such as melanoma, head and neck, liver or kidney cancer. The sequenced sample was CD4+ or CD8+ T cells sorted from blood, obtained in a trial of the OX40 agonist ivuxolimab. In DNA form, the CDR3 reads TGTGCCAGCAGTGCCCGGGAGGGCAGGACCGGGGAGCTGTTTTTT. Translating gives CASSAREGRTGELFF. The full variable domain, in which reference TRBV2 and TRBJ2-2 provide the parts outside the CDR3, is EPEVTQTPSHQVTQMGQEVILRCVPISNHLYFYWYRQILGQKVEFLVSFYNNEISEKSEIFDDQFSVERPDGSNFTLKIRSTKLEDSAMYFCASSAREGRTGELFFGEGSRLTVL.